Listed below are T cell receptor beta chains from one sample, sequenced in a study of shared clonotypes between healthy human individuals. Method: immunoSEQ multiplex PCR; TCRdb's copy keeps in-frame clones and lacks some. The sample shows millions of clones, roughly 94% of them seen only once. The sample consisted of naive CD8+ T cells sorted from blood. The receptors here all came from a man between 18 and 29 years old in good health. Each CDR3 is given with its conserved first and last residue. The D gene is left open where the match is weak. Clone size is stated in some rows and not others, as once, few, many or a class when expanded.

>-|TRBV27|TRBJ2-3|TRBD2
TGTGCCAGCAGTTCGGGACTAGCGGGAGCAGATACGCAGTATTTT
CASSSGLAGADTQYF
>-|TRBV5-5|TRBJ2-7|-
TGTGCCAGCAGCTTGAACCTCCGACAGGACTACTCCTACGAGCAGTACTTC
CASSLNLRQDYSYEQYF
>once|TRBV11-2|TRBJ1-1|TRBD1
TGTGCCAGCAGCTCCTCGACAGGGGGCTTAGGGGACACTGAAGCTTTCTTT
CASSSSTGGLGDTEAFF
>-|TRBV6-5|TRBJ1-1|-
TGTGCCAGCAGTTACTCGGAAGGGGCTGAAGCTTTCTTT
CASSYSEGAEAFF
>-|TRBV28|TRBJ1-1|-
TGTGCCAGCAGTCCCTCCCCGGGGCTGATAGACACTGAAGCTTTCTTT
CASSPSPGLIDTEAFF
>once|TRBV5-6|TRBJ1-2|TRBD1
TGTGCCAGCAGCCAGATGACAGGGGGCCCTGGCTACACCTTC
CASSQMTGGPGYTF
>-|TRBV5-1|TRBJ2-7|TRBD2
TGCGCCAGCAGCTTCCCGGGACTAGCGGGAGGGGAGTACGAGCAGTACTTC
CASSFPGLAGGEYEQYF
>-|TRBV28|TRBJ2-7|-
TGTGCCAGCAGTTTAAGAGGGTATTACCACGAGCAGTACTTC
CASSLRGYYHEQYF
>once|TRBV27|TRBJ2-5|TRBD2
TGTGCCAGCAGTTATGGCCCCGGAGCGGGAGTGGACCGAGAGACCCAGTACTTC
CASSYGPGAGVDRETQYF
>-|TRBV11-2|TRBJ2-5|-
TGTGCCAGCAGCTTGGAGGGGGAGACCCAGTACTTC
CASSLEGETQYF
>-|TRBV6-5|TRBJ2-1|TRBD1
TGTGCCAGCAGCCTAGGGGGCGAGGAATACAATGAGCAGTTCTTC
CASSLGGEEYNEQFF
>once|TRBV5-1|TRBJ2-5|-
TGCGCCAGCAGCTTGGGGGGGGACTCCCAGTACTTC
CASSLGGDSQYF
>-|TRBV27|TRBJ2-7|TRBD2
TGTGCCAGCAGTTCGTCTAGCGGGGGATCCTACGAGCAGTACTTC
CASSSSSGGSYEQYF
>-|TRBV2|TRBJ2-7|TRBD1
TGTGCCAGCTCAGAGGCCGGGGCAGGGGGCGGAAGGTACGAGCAGTACTTC
CASSEAGAGGGRYEQYF
>-|TRBV30|TRBJ1-2|-
TGTGCCTGGAGTGTTTCGGGGGATGGCTACACCTTC
CAWSVSGDGYTF
>-|TRBV13|TRBJ2-1|-
TGTGCCAGCAGCCCGGAGGGCTCCTACAATGAGCAGTTCTTC
CASSPEGSYNEQFF
>-|TRBV5-4|TRBJ2-7|TRBD2
TGTGCCAGCAGCTTTCTAGCGGGAGGCGACTACGAGCAGTACTTC
CASSFLAGGDYEQYF
>-|TRBV11-3|TRBJ2-3|TRBD2
TGTGCCAGCAGCCCCGCGGACCCGGGACTAGCGAAGGCGGGCACAGATACGCAGTATTTT
CASSPADPGLAKAGTDTQYF
>-|TRBV5-5|TRBJ1-5|TRBD1
TGTGCCAGCAGCTGGGACGACAGGGACTACCTAGAGCCCCAGCATTTT
CASSWDDRDYLEPQHF
>-|TRBV29-1|TRBJ1-1|TRBD1
TGCAGCGCGGGACAGTACACTGAAGCTTTCTTT
CSAGQYTEAFF
>-|TRBV4-1|TRBJ2-7|TRBD2
TGCGCCAGCAGCCATGGCGGGGGGTCTTACGAGCAGTACTTC
CASSHGGGSYEQYF
>-|TRBV7-9|TRBJ2-2|TRBD1
TGTGCCAGCAGCTCTGAGGACAGGGTGTTAGTTGACACCGGGGAGCTGTTTTTT
CASSSEDRVLVDTGELFF
>-|TRBV7-3|TRBJ2-1|-
TGTGCCAGCAGCCACCCGGCCGGGGTGAACAATGAGCAGTTCTTC
CASSHPAGVNNEQFF
>-|TRBV19|TRBJ2-7|TRBD1
TGTGCCAGTAGTGTGGGACAGGGAAATTCCTACGAGCAGTACTTC
CASSVGQGNSYEQYF
>once|TRBV30|TRBJ2-7|TRBD1
TGTGCCTGGACTTTGGGACAGGGGAAGAACGAGCAGTACTTC
CAWTLGQGKNEQYF
>-|TRBV18|TRBJ2-3|-
TGTGCCAGCCCAGGGGCAGATACGCAGTATTTT
CASPGADTQYF
>-|TRBV7-2|TRBJ2-7|TRBD2
TGTGCCAGCACTAAGGGGCGGGAGGAAGTTGAGTACGAGCAGTACTTC
CASTKGREEVEYEQYF
>-|TRBV7-6|TRBJ2-3|-
TGTGCCAGCAGCTTAGGCCTAGATACGCAGTATTTT
CASSLGLDTQYF
>-|TRBV5-4|TRBJ2-5|-
TGTGCCAGCAGCTCGGACGGCCCCCAGTACTTC
CASSSDGPQYF
>-|TRBV5-8|TRBJ2-1|TRBD1
TGTGCCAGCAGCCGGGACAGCAATGAGCAGTTCTTC
CASSRDSNEQFF
>-|TRBV7-9|TRBJ2-1|-
TGTGCCTGTGGGGGGCAGGGGAACAATGAGCAGTTCTTC
CACGGQGNNEQFF
>-|TRBV27|TRBJ1-4|-
TGTGCCAGCAGTTTGAGGGCGGGCAATGAAAAACTGTTTTTT
CASSLRAGNEKLFF
>-|TRBV4-1|TRBJ2-7|TRBD1
TGCGCCAGCAGCCAAGGACAGGGGCACGAGCAGTACTTC
CASSQGQGHEQYF
>-|TRBV9|TRBJ1-1|-
TGTGCCAGCAGCGTAGGAGGCGTCAGGGGCCACACTGAAGCTTTCTTT
CASSVGGVRGHTEAFF
>-|TRBV7-9|TRBJ2-7|TRBD2
TGTGCCAGCAGCTTCCCCGAGGGCGGGGGGGCCTACGAGCAGTACTTC
CASSFPEGGGAYEQYF
>-|TRBV27|TRBJ1-2|TRBD1
TGTGCCAGCAGTTTATTAGGGACAGGTGGCTACACCTTC
CASSLLGTGGYTF
>-|TRBV7-9|TRBJ2-7|-
TGTGCCAGCAGCTTATCGTCTTCCTCACCCTACGAGCAGTACTTC
CASSLSSSSPYEQYF
>-|TRBV29-1|TRBJ1-5|-
TGCAGCGCGGGGGGGGGCCTAGATCAGCCCCAGCATTTT
CSAGGGLDQPQHF
>-|TRBV5-4|TRBJ2-1|-
TGTGCCAGCAGCTTCCACCCGGGGCCCTACAATGAGCAGTTCTTC
CASSFHPGPYNEQFF
>-|TRBV12-5|TRBJ1-6|-
TGTGCTAGTGGTTATGGGACCTATGGATCACCCCTCCACTTT
CASGYGTYGSPLHF
>-|TRBV9|TRBJ2-4|-
TGTGCCAGCAGCTCCGAGGGGGAGGGAAAGGGAAACATTCAGTACTTC
CASSSEGEGKGNIQYF
>once|TRBV13|TRBJ2-7|TRBD1
TGTGCCAGCAGCCTAACCGGACAGGGCCAGGACGAGCAGTACTTC
CASSLTGQGQDEQYF
>-|TRBV5-6|TRBJ1-6|-
TGTGCCAGCAGCTGGATCCAGGGAGGTCCACTAAATTCACCCCTCCACTTT
CASSWIQGGPLNSPLHF
>-|TRBV5-4|TRBJ2-2|TRBD1
TGTGCCAGCAGCCAACCGGGACAGGGGGCGTTGGGGGAGCTGTTTTTT
CASSQPGQGALGELFF
>-|TRBV7-2|TRBJ2-7|TRBD1
TGTGCCAGCAGCTTGACAGGGGGCGGCTACGAGCAGTACTTC
CASSLTGGGYEQYF
>-|TRBV9|TRBJ2-3|TRBD2
TGTGCCAGCAGCGTAGGCCCTAGCGGGGCGTACACAGATACGCAGTATTTT
CASSVGPSGAYTDTQYF
>once|TRBV15|TRBJ2-7|-
TGTGCCACCAGAGGAGACCCCCTCTCCTACGAGCAGTACTTC
CATRGDPLSYEQYF
>-|TRBV2|TRBJ1-4|-
TGTGCCAATACCAGAGTAACTAATGAAAAACTGTTTTTT
CANTRVTNEKLFF
>-|TRBV27|TRBJ1-2|TRBD1
TGTGCCAGCAGCACCGACAGGGGCCATGGCTACACCTTC
CASSTDRGHGYTF
>-|TRBV9|TRBJ2-5|-
TGTGCCAGCAGCGGGGGAGGTACCAGAGAGACCCAGTACTTC
CASSGGGTRETQYF
>once|TRBV7-9|TRBJ2-3|-
TGTGCCAGCAGCCCCCCCATGGCGGAACGGACAGATACGCAGTATTTT
CASSPPMAERTDTQYF
>-|TRBV4-1|TRBJ1-1|-
TGCGCCAGCAGCCAAGTGTGGGCGGGGAGAACTGAAGCTTTCTTT
CASSQVWAGRTEAFF
>-|TRBV29-1|TRBJ2-7|-
TGCAGCGCCCTGACAGGCGCCTACGAGCAGTACTTC
CSALTGAYEQYF
>once|TRBV27|TRBJ1-1|-
TGTGCCAGCAGGCCCTGGCCAGGGGTTGAAGCTTTCTTT
CASRPWPGVEAFF
>once|TRBV14|TRBJ2-7|-
TGTGCCAGCAGCCAAGGGAAACCATACGAGCAGTACTTC
CASSQGKPYEQYF
>-|TRBV7-2|TRBJ1-3|-
TGTGCCAGCAGCCCCCAGTTAGAGGGGATAGGAAACACCATATATTTT
CASSPQLEGIGNTIYF
>-|TRBV27|TRBJ1-2|-
TGTGCCAGCAGTTGGTCAGCCACAGGGAGAGATGGCTACACCTTC
CASSWSATGRDGYTF